These 21 T cell receptor beta chains share one sample of origin, sequenced in a study of blood T cells in healthy people across ages. Sample-barcoded 5' priming and a J-beta primer mix drove a second PCR of 7 to 11 cycles. MiXCR, run by TCRdb on the 5' RACE reads, gives a single entry per CDR3 protein. The table has about 580,000 distinct CDR3 sequences, roughly 48% seen once. Input material: blood. The receptors derive from a man at least 80 years old in good health.

To note about this clonotype: The junction departs from germline at one end; a sequencing error may be responsible. CDR3 protein: CASSRGAAGGYIEQFF. CDR3 nucleotides: TGTGCCAGCAGTAGGGGGGCAGCGGGGGGCTACATTGAGCAGTTCTTC. This chain joins TRBV6-6 and TRBJ2-1; 9 nucleotides line up with TRBD2. The germline V gene encodes CDR1 MNHNY and CDR2 SVGAGI (reference sequence). CDR3 length equals 16 residues.

The chain joins TRBV7-2 to TRBJ2-7; 12 bases are a match to TRBD1. Looked up from germline, CDR1 is SGHTA and CDR2 is FQGNSA. V gave up 5 bases and J gave up 6 bases; unmatched junction bases: 11. The CDR3 loop spans 16 amino acids. The CDR3 loop reads CASSTAPGTGGFEQYF. In DNA form, the CDR3 reads TGTGCCAGCAGCACAGCCCCCGGGACAGGGGGCTTCGAGCAGTACTTC.

The genes are TRBV5-1 and TRBJ2-1; maybe TRBD2 (5 bases). The V end was cut by 3 bases, the J end by 15 bases, with 13 bases between. This CDR3 is 11 amino acids long. CDR1 SGHRS and CDR2 YFSETQ come from the germline V gene. The CDR3 reads CASSSQRAWFF. The DNA of the CDR3 is TGCGCCAGCAGCTCCCAGAGGGCCTGGTTCTTC.

This clonotype showed up just once. The CDR3 spells CASSETSGNQPQHF. In DNA, the CDR3 is TGTGCCAGCAGTGAAACCAGCGGCAATCAGCCCCAGCATTTT. The genes are TRBV2 and TRBJ1-5; D call uncertain. The CDR3 runs to 14 residues. The germline V gene encodes CDR1 SNHLY and CDR2 FYNNEI. V was cut by 2 bases and J by 2 bases, with 7 bases left in between.

In its sample, this clonotype was seen a few times. CDR3 sequence: CASSRAAVNSYEQYF. In DNA form, the CDR3 reads TGTGCCAGCAGCAGGGCTGCGGTTAACTCCTACGAGCAGTACTTC. The J gene is TRBJ2-7, the V gene TRBV9; no clear D. With 4 bases removed from V and 0 bases from J, the gap between germline ends came to 14 bases. This CDR3 contains 15 residues. CDR1 is SGDLS and CDR2 is YYNGEE in the germline V gene.

The rearrangement links TRBV2 to TRBJ2-5; 8 bases agree with TRBD1. The CDR3 totals 15 residues. V shed 2 bases, J shed 5 bases, and the junction held 7 bases outside the gene matches. Germline assignment: CDR1 SNHLY and CDR2 FYNNEI. CDR3 coding DNA: TGTGCCAGCAGTGAACTTCGGACAGGGAGTGAGACCCAGTACTTC. This codes for CASSELRTGSETQYF.

The table lists this clonotype with a count of one. The V and J genes are TRBV12-3 or TRBV12-4 and TRBJ2-1; 7 bases fit TRBD2. The CDR3 contains 16 residues. J lost 0 bases, V lost 7 bases, and 9 bases had no gene match. The CDR3 bases are TGTGCCAGCACCACTAGCGCAGCTCACTCCTACAATGAGCAGTTCTTC. Amino acids: CASTTSAAHSYNEQFF.

This chain connects TRBV20-1 to TRBJ2-1; D gene unclear. This CDR3 has 14 amino acids. The germline V gene has CDR1 DFQATT and CDR2 SNEGSKA (reference sequence). Trimming removed 6 bases at V and 4 bases at J, with 16 bases between. The CDR3 bases are TGCAGTGCCGTCCGGAGTCCCGGGTACAATGAGCAGTTCTTC. The encoded protein is CSAVRSPGYNEQFF.

The V and J genes are TRBV29-1 and TRBJ1-2; perhaps TRBD1 as D (5 bases). Germline V gene data show CDR1 as SQVTM and CDR2 as ANQGSEA. This CDR3 has 10 residues. The ends were cut back, 3 bases at V and 9 bases at J, with 8 bases in the middle. For the CDR3, the DNA is TGCAGCGTTGACGAGGGGAGCTACACCTTC. It yields the protein CSVDEGSYTF.

A few counts support this clonotype. This chain uses TRBV4-2 with TRBJ2-7; D is unclear. Per the germline V gene, CDR1 is LGHNA and CDR2 is YNFKEQ. V was cut by 2 bases and J by 4 bases, with 6 bases left in between. The CDR3 extends over 12 amino acids. The CDR3 spells CASSQSMYEQYF. The CDR3 DNA reads TGTGCCAGCAGCCAATCAATGTACGAGCAGTACTTC.

A remark on this clonotype: Sequence at one end of the junction differs from germline and may be a read error. The chain has TRBV6-2 or TRBV6-3 and TRBJ1-5; D may be TRBD1 (5 bases). This CDR3 has 15 residues. Germline V CDR1 and CDR2: MNHEY, SVGEGT. The CDR3 coding sequence is TGTGCCAGCAGCAGGTCAGGGACCTACAATCAGCCTCAGCATTTT. Protein product: CASSRSGTYNQPQHF.

This clonotype was observed a handful of times. The chain couples TRBV29-1 to TRBJ2-3; D is possibly TRBD2 (6 bases). Trimming cost V 6 bases and J 6 bases, with 16 bases left between them. The germline V gene encodes CDR1 SQVTM and CDR2 ANQGSEA. CDR3 length equals 13 residues. The CDR3 loop reads CSVQSLAPDTQYF. The DNA for the CDR3 is TGCAGCGTGCAGAGTCTAGCGCCGGATACGCAGTATTTT.

This clonotype was detected only a few times. The V gene is TRBV6-2 or TRBV6-3, the J gene TRBJ2-1; 9 positions agree with TRBD2. Germline CDR1 is MNHEY and CDR2 is SVGEGT. V was clipped by 2 bases and J by 9 bases; unmatched bases: 8. The CDR3 spans 15 residues. CDR3 bases: TGTGCCAGCAGTTACGGGGGTAGCGGGAGATCTGAGCAGTTCTTC. Translated, it gives CASSYGGSGRSEQFF.

The chain carries TRBV10-3 and TRBJ2-1; 11 bases line up with TRBD1. V was pared by 6 bases and J by 2 bases, with 9 bases of the junction left unmatched. In germline, CDR1 is ENHRY, CDR2 SYGVKD. The CDR3 covers 17 residues. In DNA, the CDR3 is TGTGCCATCAGGAAGGGGACAGGGGGTAGCGCCTACAATGAGCAGTTCTTC. Its translation is CAIRKGTGGSAYNEQFF.

The chain carries TRBV7-2 and TRBJ2-5; weak D call: TRBD2 (5 bases). The germline CDR1 and CDR2 sequences are SGHTA and FQGNSA. V dropped 5 bases and J dropped 6 bases, with 25 bases sitting between them. The CDR3 loop spans 17 amino acids. The CDR3, as DNA: TGTGCCAGCAGCCAGAGGGCCCTAGTCCCAACGAGAAAGACCCAGTACTTC. Residues: CASSQRALVPTRKTQYF.

This clonotype occurred once. This chain links TRBV20-1 with TRBJ2-1, with TRBD1 as a possible D gene (6 bases). This CDR3 contains 13 residues. The V and J ends lost 6 bases and 0 bases respectively, with 9 bases between them. Germline V gene data show CDR1 as DFQATT and CDR2 as SNEGSKA (reference sequence). The CDR3 is CSANRASYNEQFF. CDR3 DNA sequence: TGCAGTGCCAACAGGGCCTCCTACAATGAGCAGTTCTTC.

The genes are TRBV5-1 and TRBJ2-1, with 16 bases aligning to TRBD2. V lost 4 bases, J lost 6 bases, and 13 bases stayed unmatched. This CDR3 spans 19 amino acids. Germline V gene lookup returns CDR1 SGHRS and CDR2 YFSETQ. In DNA, the CDR3 is TGCGCCAGCAGCAGGGGACTAGCGGGAGGGATAGGGGGGCTCAATGAGCAGTTCTTC. Translating gives CASSRGLAGGIGGLNEQFF.

CDR3 nucleotides: TGTGCCAGCAGCCCCGGGACAGGGGCCACCTCCTACGAGCAGTACTTC. Protein sequence: CASSPGTGATSYEQYF. V gene TRBV12-3 or TRBV12-4 combines with J gene TRBJ2-7, with 10 bases lining up with TRBD1. CDR3 size: 16 residues. V dropped 6 bases and J dropped 0; count of bases not matched to a gene: 8.

The rearrangement joins TRBV20-1 to TRBJ2-7, with 7 bases that match TRBD1. Trimming cost V 5 bases and J 5 bases; bases outside gene matches: 9. The germline CDR1 and CDR2 sequences are DFQATT and SNEGSKA (reference sequence). The CDR3 sequence is 13 residues long. CDR3 bases: TGCAGTGCTTTAAGACAGGGTTTCCACGAGCAGTACTTC. It yields the protein CSALRQGFHEQYF.

The chain has TRBV7-2 and TRBJ2-7; D may match TRBD1 or TRBD2 (5 bases each). Matching the DNA end better, TRBJ2-4 makes the J call doubtful. CDR1 is SGHTA and CDR2 is FQGNSA in the germline V gene. The CDR3 runs to 15 residues. Here the CDR3 reads CASSSPGTEKNIQYF. The CDR3 bases are TGTGCCAGCAGCTCACCCGGGACGGAGAAAAACATTCAGTACTTC.

This chain connects TRBV11-1 to TRBJ1-5, with D possibly TRBD1 on 5 matching bases. Germline CDR1 is SGHAT and CDR2 is FQDESV (reference sequence). The CDR3 is 15 amino acids. Trimming took 8 bases from V and 5 from J, leaving 19 bases between them. The CDR3, as DNA: TGTGCCAGCTGGGGGGGAGGTGAAAGGTATCAGCCCCAGCATTTT. It encodes CASWGGGERYQPQHF.